The entry below gives a single T cell receptor (beta chain) sequence along with its context. This sample was taken from a study of blood T cell repertoires in COVID-19. Turning to the study itself: Material from acute and convalescent COVID-19 was sourced from the United States, Italy and Spain. T cells, B-cell-depleted T cells, or PBMCs supplied cDNA or gDNA.

Trimming removed 7 bases from V and 9 bases from J; junction bases left unmatched: 11. Per the germline V gene, CDR1 is KGHDR and CDR2 is SFDVKD. This CDR3 contains 15 residues. Source study methods: Estimates of nucleated cell counts were drawn from the amplification of reference gene primers. Assay: immunoSEQ multiplex PCR; the TCRdb copy retains only in-frame clones and omits some. That table furnishes V, J and clone size, whereas the DNA furnished D and trimming. The table lists approximately 50,000 clones, 90% of them singletons. The sequencing input was peripheral blood. The sequence came from a human donor in a cohort sampled during active COVID-19. V usage is TRBV24-1 and J usage is TRBJ2-1; TRBD1 matches at 10 bases. CDR3 coding DNA: TGTGCCACCAGGGGACAGACAGGGGGCGGGGGTGAGCAGTTCTTC. It is translated as CATRGQTGGGGEQFF.